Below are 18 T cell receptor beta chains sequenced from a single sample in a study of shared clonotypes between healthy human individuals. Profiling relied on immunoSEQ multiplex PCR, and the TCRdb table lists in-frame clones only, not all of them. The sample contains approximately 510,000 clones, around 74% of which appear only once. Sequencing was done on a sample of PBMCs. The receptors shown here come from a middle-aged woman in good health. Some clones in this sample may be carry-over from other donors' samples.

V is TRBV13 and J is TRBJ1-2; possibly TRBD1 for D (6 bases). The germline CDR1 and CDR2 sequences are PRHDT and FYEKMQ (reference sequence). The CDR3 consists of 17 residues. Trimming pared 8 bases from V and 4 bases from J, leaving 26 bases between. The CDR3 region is CASQRRGRGSPFYGYTF. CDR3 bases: TGTGCCAGCCAAAGGAGGGGGAGGGGATCTCCCTTCTATGGCTACACCTTC.

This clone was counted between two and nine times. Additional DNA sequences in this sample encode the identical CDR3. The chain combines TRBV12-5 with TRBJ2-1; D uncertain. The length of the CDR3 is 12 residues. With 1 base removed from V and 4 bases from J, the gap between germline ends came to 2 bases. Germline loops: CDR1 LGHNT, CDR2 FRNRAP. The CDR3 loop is CASGLGYNEQFF. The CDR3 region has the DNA TGTGCTAGTGGTTTGGGATACAATGAGCAGTTCTTC. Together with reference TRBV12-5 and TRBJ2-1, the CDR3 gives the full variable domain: DARVTQTPRHKVTEMGQEVTMRCQPILGHNTVFWYRQTMMQGLELLAYFRNRAPLDDSGMPKDRFSAEMPDATLATLKIQPSEPRDSAVYFCASGLGYNEQFFGPGTRLTVL.

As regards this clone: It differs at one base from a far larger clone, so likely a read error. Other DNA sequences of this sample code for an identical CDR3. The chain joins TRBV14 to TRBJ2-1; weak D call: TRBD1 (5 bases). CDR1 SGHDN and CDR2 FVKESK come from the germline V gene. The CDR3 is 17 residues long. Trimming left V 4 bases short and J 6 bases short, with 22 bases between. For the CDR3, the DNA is TGTGCCAGCAGCCCATCCCGATGGGGCACTCGAGCCAATGAGCAGTTCTTC. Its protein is CASSPSRWGTRANEQFF.

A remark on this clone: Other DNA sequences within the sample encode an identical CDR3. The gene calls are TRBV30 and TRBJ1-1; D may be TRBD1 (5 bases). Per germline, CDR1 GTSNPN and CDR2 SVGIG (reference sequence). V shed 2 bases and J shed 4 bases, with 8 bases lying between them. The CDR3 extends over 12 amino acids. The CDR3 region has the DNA TGTGCCTGGAGTCCCGGGGGCACTGAAGCTTTCTTT. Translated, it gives CAWSPGGTEAFF.

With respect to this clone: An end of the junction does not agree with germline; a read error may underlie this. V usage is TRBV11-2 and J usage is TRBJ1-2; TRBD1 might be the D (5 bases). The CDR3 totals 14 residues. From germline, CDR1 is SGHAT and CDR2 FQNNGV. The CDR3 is CASSLTETNYGYTF. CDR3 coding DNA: TGCGCCAGCAGCCTGACAGAAACTAACTATGGCTACACCTTC.

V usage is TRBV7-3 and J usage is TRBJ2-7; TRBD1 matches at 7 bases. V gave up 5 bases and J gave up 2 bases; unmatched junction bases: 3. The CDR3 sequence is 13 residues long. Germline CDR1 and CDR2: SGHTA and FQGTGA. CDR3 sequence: CASSADRAYEQYF. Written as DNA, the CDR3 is TGTGCCAGCAGCGCAGACAGGGCCTACGAGCAGTACTTC.

As DNA, the CDR3 is TGTGCCAGCAGGGTTAGCGGGAGTGATACGCAGTATTTT. Residues: CASRVSGSDTQYF. The chain couples TRBV6-5 to TRBJ2-3; 9 bases are shared with TRBD2. The V gene end was trimmed by 6 bases and the J gene end by 6 bases; junction bases not matched to a gene: 4. Germline V gene lookup returns CDR1 MNHEY and CDR2 SVGAGI. CDR3 size: 13 residues.

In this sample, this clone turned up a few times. The CDR3 DNA reads TGTGCCACCAGCAGAGTGGACGACCAGCTCTACAATGAGCAGTTCTTC. This encodes CATSRVDDQLYNEQFF. The rearrangement uses TRBV15 and TRBJ2-1; D is unclear. Trimming left V 1 base short and J 3 bases short, with 13 bases between. The germline V gene has CDR1 LNHNV and CDR2 YYDKDF (reference sequence). The CDR3 is 16 amino acids. Combining the CDR3 with reference TRBV15 and TRBJ2-1 gives the whole variable domain DAMVIQNPRYQVTQFGKPVTLSCSQTLNHNVMYWYQQKSSQAPKLLFHYYDKDFNNEADTPDNFQSRRPNTSFCFLDIRSPGLGDTAMYLCATSRVDDQLYNEQFFGPGTRLTVL.

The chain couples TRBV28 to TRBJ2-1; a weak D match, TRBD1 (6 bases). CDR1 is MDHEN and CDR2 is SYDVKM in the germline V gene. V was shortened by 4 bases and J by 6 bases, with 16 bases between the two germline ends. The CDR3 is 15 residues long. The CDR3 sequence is CASSSDRPRPNEQFF. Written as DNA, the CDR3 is TGTGCCAGCAGTTCAGACAGGCCCAGGCCCAATGAGCAGTTCTTC.

The CDR3 loop reads CASSLDRFKRGTDTQYF. The CDR3 DNA follows: TGTGCCAGCAGCTTAGATCGGTTTAAGCGGGGCACAGATACGCAGTATTTT. The V call is TRBV11-2, the J call TRBJ2-3, with D maybe TRBD2 (6 bases). Germline assignment: CDR1 SGHAT and CDR2 FQNNGV. Trimming cost V 0 bases and J 1 base, with 14 bases left between them. The CDR3 has 17 residues.

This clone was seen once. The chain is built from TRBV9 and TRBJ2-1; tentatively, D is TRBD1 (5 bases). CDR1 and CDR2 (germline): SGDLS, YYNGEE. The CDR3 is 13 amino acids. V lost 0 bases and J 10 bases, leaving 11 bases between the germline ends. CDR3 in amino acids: CASSVDEDSEQFF. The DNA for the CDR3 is TGTGCCAGCAGCGTAGACGAAGACAGCGAGCAGTTCTTC.

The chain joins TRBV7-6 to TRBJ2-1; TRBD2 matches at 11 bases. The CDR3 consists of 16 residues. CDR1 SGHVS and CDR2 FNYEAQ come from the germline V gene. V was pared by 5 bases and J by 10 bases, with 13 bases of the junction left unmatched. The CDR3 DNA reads TGTGCCAGCAGCCAAGCGGCCGGGACTAGCGGACTGGAGCAGTTCTTC. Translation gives CASSQAAGTSGLEQFF.

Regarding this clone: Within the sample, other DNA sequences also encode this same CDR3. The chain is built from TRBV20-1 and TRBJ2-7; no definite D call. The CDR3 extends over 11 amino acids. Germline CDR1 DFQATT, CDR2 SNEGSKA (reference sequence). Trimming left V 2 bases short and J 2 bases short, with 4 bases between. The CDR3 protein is CSARSPYEQYF. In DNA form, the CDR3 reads TGCAGTGCTAGATCCCCCTACGAGCAGTACTTC.

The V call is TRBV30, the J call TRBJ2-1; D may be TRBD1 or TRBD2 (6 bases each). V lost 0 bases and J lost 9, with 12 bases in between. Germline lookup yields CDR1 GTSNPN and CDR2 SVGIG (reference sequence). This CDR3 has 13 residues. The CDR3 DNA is TGTGCCTGGAGTGTACGGGGGCTCGGTGAGCAGTTCTTC. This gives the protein CAWSVRGLGEQFF.

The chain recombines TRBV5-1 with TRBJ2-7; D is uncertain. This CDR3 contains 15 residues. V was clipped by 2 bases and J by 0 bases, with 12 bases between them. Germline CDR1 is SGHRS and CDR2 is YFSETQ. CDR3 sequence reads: CASSLGPGFSYEQYF. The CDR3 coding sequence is TGCGCCAGCAGCTTAGGTCCGGGTTTCTCCTACGAGCAGTACTTC. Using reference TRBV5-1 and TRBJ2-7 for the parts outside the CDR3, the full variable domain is KAGVTQTPRYLIKTRGQQVTLSCSPISGHRSVSWYQQTPGQGLQFLFEYFSETQRNKGNFPGRFSGRQFSNSRSEMNVSTLELGDSALYLCASSLGPGFSYEQYFGPGTRLTVT.

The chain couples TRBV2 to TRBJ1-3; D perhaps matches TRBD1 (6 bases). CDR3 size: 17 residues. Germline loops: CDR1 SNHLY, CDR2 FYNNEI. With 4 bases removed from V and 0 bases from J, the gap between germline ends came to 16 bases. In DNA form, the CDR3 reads TGTGCCAGCAGTGGGGGGGGCAGCACTAGCTCTGGAAACACCATATATTTT. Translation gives CASSGGGSTSSGNTIYF.

The CDR3 region has the DNA TGCGCCAGCAGCCAAGCGCTTCGATATCACTACGAGCAGTACTTC. Amino acid sequence: CASSQALRYHYEQYF. The rearrangement joins TRBV4-3 to TRBJ2-7; D not certain. CDR3 length: 15 residues. The germline V gene encodes CDR1 LGHNA and CDR2 YSLEER. V was cut by 1 base and J by 3 bases, with 13 bases left in between.

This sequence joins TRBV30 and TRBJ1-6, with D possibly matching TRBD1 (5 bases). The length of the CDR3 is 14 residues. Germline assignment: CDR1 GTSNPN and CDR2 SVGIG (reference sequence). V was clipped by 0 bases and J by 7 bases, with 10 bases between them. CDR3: CAWSVGKGNSPLHF. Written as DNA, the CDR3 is TGTGCCTGGAGTGTTGGAAAGGGGAATTCACCCCTCCACTTT.